This passage covers 26 T cell receptor beta chains from one sample sequenced in a study of blood T cells in healthy people across ages. With a J-beta primer mix and a sample-barcoded 5' primer, a second PCR ran 7 to 11 cycles. Each CDR3 protein gets one entry after TCRdb re-called the 5' RACE reads with MiXCR. This sample has about 640,000 distinct CDR3 sequences, with roughly three fifths found just once. Source material: blood. Every receptor here comes from a man between 60 and 70 years old in good health.

This clonotype showed up just once. This rearrangement joins TRBV5-4 to TRBJ2-5; the match to TRBD1 covers 9 bases. Near its end, the DNA agrees better with TRBJ2-1, so the J call may be wrong. Germline V gene lookup returns CDR1 SGHNT and CDR2 YYREEE (reference sequence). The CDR3 length is 16 residues. CDR3 coding DNA: TGTGCCAGCACTCGCACAGGGGGCTTAGGGCAAGAGACCCAGTTCTTC. Translation gives CASTRTGGLGQETQFF.

Only a few counts were recorded for this clonotype. This chain connects TRBV6-6 to TRBJ2-1; 9 bases match TRBD2. Per germline, CDR1 MNHNY and CDR2 SVGAGI (reference sequence). The CDR3 length is 13 residues. V was pared by 10 bases and J by 1 base, with 2 bases of the junction left unmatched. CDR3 sequence reads: CATAGGSYNEQFF. In DNA, the CDR3 is TGTGCCACGGCGGGGGGGTCCTACAATGAGCAGTTCTTC.

This chain uses TRBV25-1 with TRBJ1-4; D is undetermined. V was trimmed by 1 base and J by 10 bases, leaving 19 bases between them. The CDR3 sequence is 16 residues long. CDR1 MGHDK and CDR2 SYGVNS come from the germline V gene. The chain's CDR3 is CASSEFGGVGSGKLFF. The CDR3 coding sequence is TGTGCCAGCAGTGAATTTGGCGGGGTGGGATCCGGAAAACTGTTTTTT.

This clonotype was observed a few times. The gene calls are TRBV3-1 and TRBJ1-6; D unresolved. V was cut by 4 bases and J by 7 bases, with 17 bases left in between. The CDR3 covers 16 residues. Per germline, CDR1 LGHDT and CDR2 YNNKEL (reference sequence). CDR3 amino acids: CASSLFGFKGNSPLHF. The CDR3 DNA reads TGTGCCAGCAGCCTGTTCGGGTTCAAGGGAAATTCACCCCTCCACTTT.

About this clonotype: One end of the junction does not line up with germline, which may come from a read error. J is TRBJ2-1 and V is TRBV12-3 or TRBV12-4, with 10 positions matching TRBD2. CDR3 length: 19 amino acids. CDR3: CASSLRTSGLKSSYNEQFF. DNA for the CDR3: TGTGCCAGCAGTTTACGGACTAGCGGCCTCAAGAGCTCCTACAATGAGCAGTTTTTC.

This clonotype was observed a few times. This chain uses TRBV27 with TRBJ1-6; 7 bases are shared with TRBD1. CDR1 is MNHEY and CDR2 is SMNVEV in the germline V gene (reference sequence). Germline trimming cut 8 bases from V and 10 bases from J; bases unmatched to any gene: 8. The CDR3 has 13 residues. The CDR3 loop reads CASGQGVQSPLHF. The CDR3 bases are TGTGCCAGCGGCCAGGGGGTACAATCACCCCTCCACTTT.

This chain connects TRBV19 to TRBJ1-2; D gene unclear. CDR1 LNHDA and CDR2 SQIVND come from the germline V gene (reference sequence). Trimming removed 3 bases from V and 3 bases from J, with 14 bases in between. CDR3 length: 15 amino acids. CDR3 amino acids: CASSIRAEDYYGYTF. For the CDR3, the DNA is TGTGCCAGTAGTATTCGGGCAGAGGATTACTATGGCTACACCTTC.

This chain links TRBV28 with TRBJ2-5; D gene unclear. From germline, CDR1 is MDHEN and CDR2 SYDVKM. This CDR3 has 13 residues. V shed 6 bases and J shed 9 bases, with 17 bases lying between them. The CDR3 region has the DNA TGTGCCAGCAGCCCTGGGGTATGGACCGCCCAGTACTTC. Translated, it gives CASSPGVWTAQYF.

The chain combines TRBV27 with TRBJ1-2; 7 nucleotides match TRBD1. Germline CDR1 reads MNHEY; CDR2 reads SMNVEV (reference sequence). The CDR3 is 15 residues long. V shed 7 bases and J 3 bases; nucleotides not matched to a gene: 11. The CDR3 loop is CASKFGRGRDYGYTF. CDR3 DNA: TGTGCCAGCAAATTTGGAAGGGGGCGCGACTATGGCTACACCTTC.

This chain joins TRBV12-3 or TRBV12-4 and TRBJ1-6; D is uncertain. V gave up 4 bases and J gave up 15 bases, with 19 bases separating them. The CDR3 runs 14 residues. The CDR3 reads CASSSSPGPGVLHF. CDR3 sequence (DNA): TGTGCCAGCAGTTCCTCTCCGGGCCCCGGCGTCCTCCACTTT.

The chain joins TRBV7-2 to TRBJ2-7; TRBD2 aligns across 10 bases. V shed 1 base and J 3 bases; nucleotides not matched to a gene: 9. The CDR3 totals 17 residues. CDR1 is SGHTA, CDR2 FQGNSA, per germline. The CDR3 protein is CASSLGPPSGGHYEQYF. CDR3 bases: TGTGCCAGCAGCTTAGGCCCCCCTAGCGGGGGACACTACGAGCAGTACTTC.

This clonotype showed up just a few times. This chain uses TRBV6-6 with TRBJ2-7; 9 bases are shared with TRBD1. CDR1 MNHNY and CDR2 SVGAGI come from the germline V gene (reference sequence). The length of the CDR3 is 14 residues. V trimming: 5 bases; J trimming: 4 bases; junction bases outside the gene matches: 6. The CDR3 sequence is CASSRGTGPYEQYF. CDR3 nucleotides: TGTGCCAGCAGTCGAGGGACAGGGCCATACGAGCAGTACTTC.

This rearrangement joins TRBV5-1 to TRBJ1-2; the match to TRBD1 covers 8 bases. Germline-derived CDR1 and CDR2 are SGHRS and YFSETQ. This CDR3 is built from 14 residues. The V gene end was trimmed by 4 bases and the J gene end by 5 bases; junction bases not matched to a gene: 7. The CDR3 bases are TGCGCCAGCAGCAAGACAGGGGACGAGTATGGCTACACCTTC. Translating gives CASSKTGDEYGYTF.

The chain couples TRBV7-2 to TRBJ2-2; TRBD2 aligns across 8 bases. The V segment lost 2 bases and the J segment 2 bases; nucleotides outside the gene matches: 7. Germline V gene lookup returns CDR1 SGHTA and CDR2 FQGNSA. This CDR3 is built from 17 residues. CDR3: CASSLTLSGANTGELFF. DNA for the CDR3: TGTGCCAGCAGCTTAACGCTTAGCGGGGCCAACACCGGGGAGCTGTTTTTT.

This sequence joins TRBV7-9 and TRBJ2-5; 8 bases fit TRBD1. Gene TRBJ2-7 matches the end of the DNA better, so the J call may be wrong. The CDR3 is made up of 14 amino acids. Germline V gene sequence: CDR1 SEHNR, CDR2 FQNEAQ (reference sequence). CDR3 region: CASSLETGAYEQYF. The CDR3 region has the DNA TGTGCCAGCAGCTTAGAGACAGGGGCCTACGAGCAGTACTTC.

The chain has TRBV4-1 and TRBJ2-1, with TRBD1 identical over 8 bases. The CDR3 runs 15 residues. Germline assignment: CDR1 MGHRA and CDR2 YSYEKL. V shed 4 bases, J shed 3 bases, and the junction held 5 bases outside the gene matches. The CDR3 loop is CASSRPDRGYNEQFF. DNA of the CDR3: TGCGCCAGCAGCCGACCAGACAGGGGCTACAATGAGCAGTTCTTC.

This clonotype has more than one count but fewer than ten. The CDR3 reads CASVGGGYQETQYF. CDR3 in DNA: TGTGCCAGCGTGGGAGGGGGGTACCAAGAGACCCAGTACTTC. The rearrangement links TRBV2 to TRBJ2-5, with D maybe TRBD2 (7 bases). CDR1 SNHLY and CDR2 FYNNEI come from the germline V gene. Between the trimmed V and J ends, which lost 8 bases and 0 bases, there was a span of 13 bases. CDR3 length equals 14 residues.

V and J are TRBV29-1 and TRBJ2-1; possibly TRBD2 for D (6 bases). The CDR3 is 15 residues long. V lost 6 bases to trimming and J lost 0 bases, with 15 bases between them. CDR1 SQVTM and CDR2 ANQGSEA come from the germline V gene. In DNA, the CDR3 is TGCAGCGTCCCCCGCCGGGGGAGCTCCTACAATGAGCAGTTCTTC. It yields the protein CSVPRRGSSYNEQFF.

The rearrangement joins TRBV12-3 or TRBV12-4 to TRBJ2-2, with D possibly TRBD1 on 6 matching bases. Between the trimmed V and J ends, which lost 5 bases and 3 bases, there was a span of 13 bases. This CDR3 has 15 amino acids. CDR3 protein: CASSNRGLDTGELFF. The CDR3 DNA reads TGTGCCAGCAGTAATAGGGGGTTGGACACCGGGGAGCTGTTTTTT.

The chain combines TRBV5-6 with TRBJ2-7; 9 bases align to TRBD2. The V segment lost 5 bases and the J segment 5 bases; nucleotides outside the gene matches: 14. Per germline, CDR1 SGHDT and CDR2 YYEEEE. There are 16 residues in the CDR3. CDR3 loop: CASRLRIAGVSNEQYF. CDR3 DNA sequence: TGTGCCAGCAGACTCCGCATAGCGGGGGTCAGTAACGAGCAGTACTTC.

The CDR3: CASSGGGTSGAPNEQFF. The CDR3 DNA follows: TGCGCCAGCAGCGGGGGAGGGACTAGCGGGGCGCCCAATGAGCAGTTCTTC. J is TRBJ2-1 and V is TRBV5-1, with 13 bases matching TRBD2. V gave up 4 bases and J gave up 6 bases; unmatched junction bases: 10. CDR3 length: 17 amino acids. Germline V CDR1 and CDR2: SGHRS, YFSETQ.

The chain links TRBV7-2 to TRBJ2-3, with D possibly matching TRBD2 (5 bases). Per the germline V gene, CDR1 is SGHTA and CDR2 is FQGNSA. Between the trimmed V and J ends, which lost 5 bases and 0 bases, there was a span of 15 bases. The CDR3 is 16 residues long. In DNA form, the CDR3 reads TGTGCCAGCAGCCAGATAGCGAGTCCTAGCACAGATACGCAGTATTTT. Translating it yields CASSQIASPSTDTQYF.

The rearrangement uses TRBV6-2 or TRBV6-3 and TRBJ2-1; D unresolved. CDR1 is MNHEY and CDR2 is SVGEGT in the germline V gene. The CDR3 is 14 amino acids. The V end lost 2 bases, the J end lost 9 bases, and 14 bases lay between the germline ends. CDR3 in amino acids: CASSYKRAPSEQFF. The CDR3 coding sequence is TGTGCCAGCAGTTACAAACGCGCACCCAGTGAGCAGTTCTTC.

CDR3 nucleotides: TGTGCCAGCTCACCAGCCGACAGGGCGGAGGGCTACACCTTC. It translates to CASSPADRAEGYTF. V is TRBV18 and J is TRBJ1-2, with 7 positions matching TRBD1. The germline CDR1 and CDR2 sequences are KGHSH and LQKENI. This CDR3 region has 14 residues. The V segment lost 2 bases and the J segment 8 bases; nucleotides outside the gene matches: 8.

The chain joins TRBV9 to TRBJ2-1; TRBD2 matches at 9 bases. J gave up 3 bases and V 2 bases, and 6 bases lay outside the gene matches. Per the germline V gene, CDR1 is SGDLS and CDR2 is YYNGEE. This CDR3 spans 16 amino acids. The CDR3 loop is CASSVEASGIYNEQFF. CDR3 nucleotides: TGTGCCAGCAGCGTTGAGGCTAGCGGGATCTACAATGAGCAGTTCTTC.

The chain combines TRBV7-2 with TRBJ2-1; 13 nucleotides match TRBD2. The DNA end is a closer match to TRBJ2-7, so the J assignment may be wrong. The CDR3 covers 19 residues. The germline V gene has CDR1 SGHTA and CDR2 FQGNSA. CDR3 DNA: TGTGCCAGCAGCGCCCGACTAGCGGGGGGACTAGGGTCCTACAATGAGCAGTACTTC. It codes for CASSARLAGGLGSYNEQYF.